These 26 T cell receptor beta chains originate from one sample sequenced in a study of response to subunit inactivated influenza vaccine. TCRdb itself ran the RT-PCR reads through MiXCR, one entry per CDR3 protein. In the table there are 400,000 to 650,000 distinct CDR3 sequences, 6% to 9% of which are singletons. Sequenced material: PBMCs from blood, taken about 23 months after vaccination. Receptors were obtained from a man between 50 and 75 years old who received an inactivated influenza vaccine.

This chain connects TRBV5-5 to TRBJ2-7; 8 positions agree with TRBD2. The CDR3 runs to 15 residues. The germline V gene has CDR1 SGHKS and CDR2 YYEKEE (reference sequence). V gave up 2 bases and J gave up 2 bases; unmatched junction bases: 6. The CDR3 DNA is TGTGCCAGCAGCTTCACGGGGGGGCAGGCCTACGAGCAGTACTTC. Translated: CASSFTGGQAYEQYF.

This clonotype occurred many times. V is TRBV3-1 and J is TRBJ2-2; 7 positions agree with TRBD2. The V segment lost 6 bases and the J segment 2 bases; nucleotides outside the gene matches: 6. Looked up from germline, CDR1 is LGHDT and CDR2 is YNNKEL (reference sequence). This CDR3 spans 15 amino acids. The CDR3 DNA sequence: TGTGCCAGCAGTACCGGGACTACTAACACCGGGGAGCTGTTTTTT. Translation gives CASSTGTTNTGELFF.

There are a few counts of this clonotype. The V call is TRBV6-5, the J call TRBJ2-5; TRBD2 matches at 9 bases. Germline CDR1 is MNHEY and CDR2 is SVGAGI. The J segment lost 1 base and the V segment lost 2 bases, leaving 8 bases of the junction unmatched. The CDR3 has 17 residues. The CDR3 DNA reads TGTGCCAGCAGTTACCCGGTTACTAGCGGGCGCCAAGAGACCCAGTACTTC. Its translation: CASSYPVTSGRQETQYF.

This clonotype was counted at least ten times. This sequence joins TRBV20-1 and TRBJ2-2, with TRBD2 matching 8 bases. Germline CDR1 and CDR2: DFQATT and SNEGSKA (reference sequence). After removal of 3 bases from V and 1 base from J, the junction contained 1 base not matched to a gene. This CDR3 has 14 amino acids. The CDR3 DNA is TGCAGTGCTAGCAGCGGGAGGAACACCGGGGAGCTGTTTTTT. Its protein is CSASSGRNTGELFF.

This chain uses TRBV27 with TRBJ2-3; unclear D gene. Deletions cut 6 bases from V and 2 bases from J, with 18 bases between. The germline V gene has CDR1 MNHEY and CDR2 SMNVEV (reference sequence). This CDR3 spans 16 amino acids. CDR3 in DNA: TGTGCCAGCAGCCTTCTTTTGCCAAGGGTCACAGATACGCAGTATTTT. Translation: CASSLLLPRVTDTQYF.

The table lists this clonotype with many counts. The DNA of the CDR3 is TGTGCCAGCAGTTTTAGGTCAGGTTCCTACGAGCAGTACTTC. It is translated as CASSFRSGSYEQYF. The chain couples TRBV12-3 or TRBV12-4 to TRBJ2-7, with D unclear. The CDR3 consists of 14 residues. Trimming left V 3 bases short and J 1 base short, with 10 bases between.

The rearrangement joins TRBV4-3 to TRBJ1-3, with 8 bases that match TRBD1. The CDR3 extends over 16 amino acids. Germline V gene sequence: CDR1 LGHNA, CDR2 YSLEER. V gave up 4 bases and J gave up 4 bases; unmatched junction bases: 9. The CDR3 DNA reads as TGCGCCAGCAGCCGAGTAACAGACAGGGGCGGAAACACCATATATTTT. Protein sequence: CASSRVTDRGGNTIYF.

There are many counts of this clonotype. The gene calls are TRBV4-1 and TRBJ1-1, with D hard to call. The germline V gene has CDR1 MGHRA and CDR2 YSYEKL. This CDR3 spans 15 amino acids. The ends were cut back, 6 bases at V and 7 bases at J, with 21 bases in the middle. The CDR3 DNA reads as TGCGCCAGCAGGGACCCAAGAGTCGGCAGGCGTGAAGCTTTCTTT. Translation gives CASRDPRVGRREAFF.

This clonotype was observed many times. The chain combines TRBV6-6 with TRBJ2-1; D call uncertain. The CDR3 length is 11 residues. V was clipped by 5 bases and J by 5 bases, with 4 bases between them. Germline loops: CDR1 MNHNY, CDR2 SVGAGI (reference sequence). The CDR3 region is CASSKNNEQFF. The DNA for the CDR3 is TGTGCCAGCAGTAAAAACAATGAGCAGTTCTTC.

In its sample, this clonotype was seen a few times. DNA of the CDR3: TGCGCCAGCAGCTTGATCGGCATCTCTGGAAACACCATATATTTT. Translating gives CASSLIGISGNTIYF. The rearrangement joins TRBV5-1 to TRBJ1-3; D call uncertain. V was trimmed by 1 base and J by 0 bases, leaving 8 bases between them. The CDR3 extends over 15 amino acids. Germline V CDR1 and CDR2: SGHRS, YFSETQ.

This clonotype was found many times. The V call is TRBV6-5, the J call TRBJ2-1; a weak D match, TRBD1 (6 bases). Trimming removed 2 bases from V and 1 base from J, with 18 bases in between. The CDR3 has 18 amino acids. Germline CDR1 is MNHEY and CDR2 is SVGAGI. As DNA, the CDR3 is TGTGCCAGCAGTTACCCCGTGGGGGCGGCCGAATCCTACAATGAGCAGTTCTTC. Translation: CASSYPVGAAESYNEQFF.

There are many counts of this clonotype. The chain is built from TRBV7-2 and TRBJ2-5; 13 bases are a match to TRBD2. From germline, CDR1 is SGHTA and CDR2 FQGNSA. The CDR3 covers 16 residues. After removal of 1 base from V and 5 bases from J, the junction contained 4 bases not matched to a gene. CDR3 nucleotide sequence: TGTGCCAGCAGCTTAGGCGGACTAGCGGGAGCGGAGACCCAGTACTTC. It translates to CASSLGGLAGAETQYF.

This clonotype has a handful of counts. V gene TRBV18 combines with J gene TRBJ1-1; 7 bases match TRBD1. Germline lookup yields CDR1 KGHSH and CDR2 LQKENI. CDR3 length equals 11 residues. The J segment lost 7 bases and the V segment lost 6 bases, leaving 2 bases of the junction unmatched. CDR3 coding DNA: TGTGCCAGCTCCCGACAGGGTGAAGCTTTCTTT. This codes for CASSRQGEAFF.

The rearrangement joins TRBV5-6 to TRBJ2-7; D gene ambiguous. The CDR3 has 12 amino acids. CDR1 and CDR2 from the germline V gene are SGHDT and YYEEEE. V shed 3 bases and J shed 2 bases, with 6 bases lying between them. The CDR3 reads CASSSMAYEQYF. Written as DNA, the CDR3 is TGTGCCAGCAGCTCTATGGCCTACGAGCAGTACTTC.

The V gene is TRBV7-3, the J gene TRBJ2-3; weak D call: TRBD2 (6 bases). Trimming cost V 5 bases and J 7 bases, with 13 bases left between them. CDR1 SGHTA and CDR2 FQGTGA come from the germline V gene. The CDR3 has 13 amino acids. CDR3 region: CASSRGGIHTQYF. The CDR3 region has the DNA TGTGCCAGCAGCCGAGGCGGGATCCATACGCAGTATTTT.

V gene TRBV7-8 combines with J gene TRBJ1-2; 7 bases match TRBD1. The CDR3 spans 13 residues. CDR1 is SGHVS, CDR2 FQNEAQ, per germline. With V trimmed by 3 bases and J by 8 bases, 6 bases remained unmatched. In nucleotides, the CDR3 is TGTGCCAGCAGCTTCAGGGACAGCTCCGGCTACACCTTC. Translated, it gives CASSFRDSSGYTF.

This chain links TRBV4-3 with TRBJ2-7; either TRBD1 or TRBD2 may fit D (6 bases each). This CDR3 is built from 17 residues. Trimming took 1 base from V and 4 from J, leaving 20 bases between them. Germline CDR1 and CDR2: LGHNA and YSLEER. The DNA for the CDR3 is TGCGCCAGCAGCCAAGGGTTGGCGACGGGGGCGGTTTACGAGCAGTACTTC. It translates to CASSQGLATGAVYEQYF.

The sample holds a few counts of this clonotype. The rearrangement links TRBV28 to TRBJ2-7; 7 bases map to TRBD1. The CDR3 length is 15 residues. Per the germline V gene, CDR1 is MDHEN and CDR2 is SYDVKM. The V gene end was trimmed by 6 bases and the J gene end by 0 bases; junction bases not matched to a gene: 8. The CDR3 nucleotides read TGTGCCAGCAGGATAGACACAGGGGTCTCCTACGAGCAGTACTTC. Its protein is CASRIDTGVSYEQYF.

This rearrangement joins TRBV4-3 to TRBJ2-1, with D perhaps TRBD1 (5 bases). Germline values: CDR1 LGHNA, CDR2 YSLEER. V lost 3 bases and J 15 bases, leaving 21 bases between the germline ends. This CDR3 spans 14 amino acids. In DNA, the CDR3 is TGCGCCAGCAGCCAGGACACGGCCGGGCCCGGACGGTTCTTC. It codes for CASSQDTAGPGRFF.

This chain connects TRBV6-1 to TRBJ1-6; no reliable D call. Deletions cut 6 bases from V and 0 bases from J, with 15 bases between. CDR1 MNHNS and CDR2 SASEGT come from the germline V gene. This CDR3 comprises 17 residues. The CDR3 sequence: CASRPRLLGSYNSPLHF. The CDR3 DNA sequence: TGTGCCAGCAGACCCCGACTCCTAGGCTCCTATAATTCACCCCTCCACTTT.

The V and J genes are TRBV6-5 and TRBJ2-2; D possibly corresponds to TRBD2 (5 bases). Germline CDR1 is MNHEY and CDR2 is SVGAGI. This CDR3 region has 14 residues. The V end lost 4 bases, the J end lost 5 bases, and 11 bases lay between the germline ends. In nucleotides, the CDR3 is TGTGCCAGCAGTTCGCAGGACTCAACCGGGGAGCTGTTTTTT. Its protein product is CASSSQDSTGELFF.

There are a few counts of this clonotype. For the CDR3, the DNA is TGTGCCACCAGTGATTTGGGACAGGGGGCGGTCACCGGGGAGCTGTTTTTT. Encoded protein: CATSDLGQGAVTGELFF. The chain combines TRBV24-1 with TRBJ2-2, with 11 bases fitting TRBD1. Germline assignment: CDR1 KGHDR and CDR2 SFDVKD. V was clipped by 0 bases and J by 4 bases; unmatched bases: 3. The CDR3 covers 17 residues.

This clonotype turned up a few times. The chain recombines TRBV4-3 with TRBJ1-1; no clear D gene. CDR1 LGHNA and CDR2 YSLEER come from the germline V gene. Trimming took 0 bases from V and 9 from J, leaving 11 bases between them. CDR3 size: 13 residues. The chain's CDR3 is CASSQDLRRKAFF. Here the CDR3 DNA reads TGCGCCAGCAGCCAAGATCTTCGGCGCAAAGCTTTCTTT.

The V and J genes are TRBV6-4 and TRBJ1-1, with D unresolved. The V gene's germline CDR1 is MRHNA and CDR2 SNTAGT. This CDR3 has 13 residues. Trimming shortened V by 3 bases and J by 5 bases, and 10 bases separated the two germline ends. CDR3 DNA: TGTGCCAGCAGTGAGCAGGCAGGAACTGAAGCTTTCTTT. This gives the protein CASSEQAGTEAFF.

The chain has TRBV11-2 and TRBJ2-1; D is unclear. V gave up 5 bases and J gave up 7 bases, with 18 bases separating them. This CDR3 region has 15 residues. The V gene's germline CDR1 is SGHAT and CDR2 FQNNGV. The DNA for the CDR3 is TGTGCCAGCAGCCCGAGCGCCACCCAGCGTAATGAGCAGTTCTTC. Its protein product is CASSPSATQRNEQFF.

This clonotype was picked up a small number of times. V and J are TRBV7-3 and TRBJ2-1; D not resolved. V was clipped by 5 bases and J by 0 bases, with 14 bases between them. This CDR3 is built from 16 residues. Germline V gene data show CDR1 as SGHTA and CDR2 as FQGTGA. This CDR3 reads CASSPRGISSYNEQFF. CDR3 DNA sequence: TGTGCCAGCAGCCCCCGAGGAATCAGCTCCTACAATGAGCAGTTCTTC.